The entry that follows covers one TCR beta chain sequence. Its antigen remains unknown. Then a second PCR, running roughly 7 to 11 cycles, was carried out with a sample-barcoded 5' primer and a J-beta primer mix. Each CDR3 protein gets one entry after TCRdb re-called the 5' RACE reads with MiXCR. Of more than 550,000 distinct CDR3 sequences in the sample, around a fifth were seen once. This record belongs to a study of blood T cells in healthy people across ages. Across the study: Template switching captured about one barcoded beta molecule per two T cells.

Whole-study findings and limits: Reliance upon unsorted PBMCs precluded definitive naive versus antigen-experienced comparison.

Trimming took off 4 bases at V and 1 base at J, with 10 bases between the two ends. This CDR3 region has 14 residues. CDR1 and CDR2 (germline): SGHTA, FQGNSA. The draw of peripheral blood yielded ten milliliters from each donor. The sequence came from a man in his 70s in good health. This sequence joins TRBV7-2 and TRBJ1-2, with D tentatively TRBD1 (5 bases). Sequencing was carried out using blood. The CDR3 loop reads CASSSQGHNYGYTF. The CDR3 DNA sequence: TGTGCCAGCAGCTCCCAGGGCCATAACTATGGCTACACCTTC.